Included here is one TCR beta chain sequence, with context. Its antigen is as yet unknown. Germline lookup yields CDR1 SGHRS and CDR2 YFSETQ. The CDR3 sequence is 15 residues long. V was pared by 0 bases and J by 0 bases, with 9 bases between. The entry originates in a study of T cells in localized non-small cell lung cancer. Findings and limits, study-wide: Adjacent lung had a median roughly 61 of the 100 largest tumor clones. In the blood, greater T cell density corresponded to longer overall survival.

Assay used: immunoSEQ multiplex PCR; TCRdb lists only in-frame clones, some missing. The sample holds tens of thousands of clones, 80% seen once. V and J are TRBV5-1 and TRBJ2-5; D ambiguous. The sample here was peripheral blood, taken before any cancer treatment. This sequence originates from a female donor over 55 with stage I lung adenocarcinoma. In DNA form, the CDR3 reads TGCGCCAGCAGCTTGGAAGGCGGATACCAAGAGACCCAGTACTTC. Encoded protein: CASSLEGGYQETQYF.